This T cell receptor beta chain was captured by sequencing in a study of T-cell memory formation after mild COVID-19 listed by TCRdb under 2021. In the study overall: TCR sequence clusters from the two donors were found to be largely donor specific. In a couple of donors, T-cell clones that expanded and contracted after mild COVID-19 were tracked by sequencing TCRalpha and TCRbeta repertoires over time. Two young, previously healthy adult volunteers made up the cohort, one male and one female. Study-wide findings and limitations: The detection of some responding clones in pre-infection memory suggests that pre-existing cross-reactive memory T cells joined the SARS-CoV-2 response. The study included only a couple of mild cases, and larger cohorts that include severe cases with pre-infection samples were judged to be necessary. Clones contracting from day 15 to 85 had balanced CD4/CD8 phenotypes, while a second wave expanding from day 15 to 37 was biased towards CD4+. Contracting CD4+ clones turned up mainly in the CM and EM memory subsets, whereas EMRA was where CD8+ clones were enriched. SARS-CoV-2 specificity of the second-wave clones peaking on day 37 was not confirmed.

As regards this clonotype: Its antigen target is currently unknown. Base qualities were left out, and no much larger clone turns up one base away.

The instrument was an Illumina NovaSeq 6000. Using 5'RACE with constant-segment primers, TCRalpha and TCRbeta cDNA libraries were constructed, with sample barcodes and unique molecular identifiers added in the process. Trizol reagent was used to extract RNA from every sample. Library amplification was performed in two PCR steps, and a second sample barcode and Illumina TruSeq adapters were introduced in the second step. Sequencing of the libraries was done on an Illumina NovaSeq, producing 2 x 150 bp paired-end reads. On the authors' methods: Demultiplexing of reads and collapsing into UMI-guided consensus sequences were performed with migec v1.2.7. Using mixcr v2.1.11, UMI consensuses were aligned to TRA and TRB V and J templates and then assembled into clonotypes. Clonotypes were classified as expanded or contracted when called significant by both edgeR and NoisET, with noise models trained on biological replicates. For edgeR calls, the thresholds were a false discovery rate-adjusted p below 0.01 and a log2 fold-change of 1. PCA with hierarchical clustering of max-normalized trajectories of the 1000 most abundant clonotypes was used as exploratory dynamics analysis. Separately sequenced CD4+ and CD8+ repertoires were used to assign the CD4 or CD8 phenotype of responding clones. Using fastp trimming at Q25 and MiXCR clonotype assembly, TCRdb reanalyzed the public sequencing data and kept in-frame beta chains. A single entry per CDR3 protein holds the most common genes and DNA from its merged rows. These V and J calls originate from TCRdb's pipeline instead of the authors' own analysis. The sample profile shows about 320,000 distinct CDR3 sequences; approximately 14% of them were found once. The ten largest make up 21% of the sample.

Ficoll-Paque density gradient centrifugation was the method used to isolate PBMCs. The specimen sequenced was PBMCs or a T cell subset sorted from them (not recorded which). This TCR came from a man younger than 35 who had mild COVID-19 (a few samples of this study predate the infection). The sample titles of this study are shuffled in the database, so cell type and time point are left out; the donor was told from shared clones.

The CDR3 here reads CASSPQPQGSGSQEQFF. The DNA sequence is TGCGCCAGCAGCCCCCAACCACAGGGATCGGGGTCACAGGAGCAGTTCTTC. The V gene is TRBV5-1 and the J gene is TRBJ2-1; TRBD1 is a possible D gene, resting on 6 matching bases. V is clipped by 4 bases and J by 10 bases, and the sequence between their germline boundaries is 27 bases long. According to the germline V gene, CDR1 reads SGHRS and CDR2 reads YFSETQ. Spanning cysteine to phenylalanine, the CDR3 consists of 17 amino acids. Kept here is only the CDR3 DNA, which spans 51 bases and is read in frame from base 1.